Each of the 27 T cell receptor beta chains below was sequenced from the same sample in a study of shared clonotypes between healthy human individuals. Data came from immunoSEQ multiplex PCR; TCRdb stores just in-frame clones and leaves some out. This table has around 1.6 million clones, about 98% appearing once. The sample taken for sequencing was naive CD4+ T cells sorted from blood. The subset is: CD45RA+ positively selected. These receptors came from a man in his thirties or forties in good health.

The V call is TRBV11-2, the J call TRBJ2-7; 10 nucleotides line up with TRBD2. The CDR3 extends over 14 amino acids. CDR1 and CDR2 (germline): SGHAT, FQNNGV. Germline trimming cut 3 bases from V and 2 bases from J; bases unmatched to any gene: 1. CDR3 DNA sequence: TGTGCCAGCAGCTTTGGACTAGCGGCCTACGAGCAGTACTTC. The encoded protein is CASSFGLAAYEQYF.

The rearrangement joins TRBV5-4 to TRBJ2-5; unclear D gene. The CDR3 covers 15 residues. Trimming removed 3 bases at V and 1 base at J, with 13 bases between. Germline assignment: CDR1 SGHNT and CDR2 YYREEE (reference sequence). This CDR3 is CASSSTRHIQETQYF. For the CDR3, the DNA is TGTGCCAGCAGCTCCACACGACATATCCAAGAGACCCAGTACTTC.

To note about this clone: The same CDR3 also results from other DNA sequences found in this sample. The V and J genes are TRBV27 and TRBJ2-5, with a tentative D call TRBD1 (6 bases). Germline lookup yields CDR1 MNHEY and CDR2 SMNVEV (reference sequence). The V gene lost 3 bases and the J gene lost 5 bases, with 10 bases spanning the gap. CDR3 length: 13 residues. CDR3 sequence (DNA): TGTGCCAGCAGTTTTGACAGGCAGGAGACCCAGTACTTC. It specifies CASSFDRQETQYF.

V usage is TRBV7-2 and J usage is TRBJ2-7; 12 bases fit TRBD2. Germline CDR1 reads SGHTA; CDR2 reads FQGNSA. CDR3 length: 14 amino acids. V lost 4 bases to trimming and J lost 6 bases; unmatched junction nucleotides: 4. The CDR3 DNA reads TGTGCCAGCAGCTGGACTAGCGGGACGGGCGAGCAGTACTTC. It codes for CASSWTSGTGEQYF.

Details on this clone: Distinct nucleotide sequences in the sample also encode this CDR3. This chain joins TRBV5-1 and TRBJ2-1, with TRBD2 matching 9 bases. The V and J ends lost 0 bases and 4 bases, in that order; junction bases with no gene match: 2. Germline V gene lookup returns CDR1 SGHRS and CDR2 YFSETQ. The length of the CDR3 is 15 residues. CDR3 sequence (DNA): TGCGCCAGCAGCTTGGTAGCGGGGGTTTACAATGAGCAGTTCTTC. This gives the protein CASSLVAGVYNEQFF.

The chain carries TRBV14 and TRBJ2-3; possible D gene TRBD2, 6 bases. This CDR3 is 16 amino acids long. Germline V gives CDR1 SGHDN, CDR2 FVKESK. Trimming stripped 2 bases from V and 8 bases from J, with 20 bases between. The CDR3 loop reads CASSQPRAAGKGTQYF. CDR3 DNA sequence: TGTGCCAGCAGCCAACCCCGTGCGGCGGGAAAGGGTACGCAGTATTTT.

The chain links TRBV6-1 to TRBJ2-7; possibly TRBD1 for D (6 bases). This CDR3 contains 15 residues. V lost 3 bases and J 5 bases, leaving 17 bases between the germline ends. Germline V gene sequence: CDR1 MNHNS, CDR2 SASEGT. The CDR3 reads CASSEPAGARDEQYF. Written as DNA, the CDR3 is TGTGCCAGCAGTGAGCCAGCAGGGGCGCGGGACGAGCAGTACTTC.

The V and J genes are TRBV11-2 and TRBJ2-4, with 10 nucleotides matching TRBD1. The CDR3 sequence is 16 residues long. The germline gives CDR1 SGHAT, CDR2 FQNNGV. With 5 bases clipped from V and 6 bases from J, the junction kept 10 bases outside the gene matches. DNA for the CDR3: TGTGCCAGCAGCCGTATTACCGGGACAGGGGTAAACATTCAGTACTTC. Translation gives CASSRITGTGVNIQYF.

This chain joins TRBV10-3 and TRBJ1-5, with D possibly matching TRBD1 (5 bases). Germline assignment: CDR1 ENHRY and CDR2 SYGVKD. V was trimmed by 2 bases and J by 7 bases, leaving 9 bases between them. This CDR3 has 13 amino acids. The CDR3 sequence: CAISEPGHQPQHF. DNA of the CDR3: TGTGCCATCAGTGAGCCAGGGCACCAGCCCCAGCATTTT.

The chain links TRBV2 to TRBJ2-1, with 9 bases that match TRBD2. This CDR3 comprises 14 residues. Germline-derived CDR1 and CDR2 are SNHLY and FYNNEI. The junction had 7 bases not matched to a gene; V was cut back by 6 bases and J by 7 bases. This chain's CDR3 is CASSGTSNVNEQFF. The CDR3 nucleotides are TGTGCCAGCAGCGGGACTAGCAACGTAAATGAGCAGTTCTTC.

The chain recombines TRBV5-1 with TRBJ2-7; 14 nucleotides line up with TRBD2. The germline CDR1 and CDR2 sequences are SGHRS and YFSETQ. V dropped 6 bases and J dropped 0; count of bases not matched to a gene: 8. The CDR3 sequence is 17 residues long. CDR3 in amino acids: CASNDLGTSGSSYEQYF. The CDR3, as DNA: TGCGCCAGCAACGATTTAGGGACTAGCGGGAGCTCCTACGAGCAGTACTTC.

This clone was counted a single time. The J gene is TRBJ2-3, the V gene TRBV6-5; D is possibly TRBD1 (6 bases). The germline V gene has CDR1 MNHEY and CDR2 SVGAGI. V was cut by 1 base and J by 4 bases, with 12 bases left in between. The length of the CDR3 is 15 residues. The CDR3 protein is CASSYWGPESDTQYF. In DNA form, the CDR3 reads TGTGCCAGCAGTTACTGGGGGCCCGAGTCAGATACGCAGTATTTT.

V gene TRBV5-1 combines with J gene TRBJ2-2; 12 bases are a match to TRBD2. CDR1 SGHRS and CDR2 YFSETQ come from the germline V gene. This CDR3 comprises 14 residues. J lost 4 bases, V lost 6 bases, and 1 base had no gene match. In DNA, the CDR3 is TGCGCCAGCACTAGCGGGAGGGTCACCGGGGAGCTGTTTTTT. Amino acids: CASTSGRVTGELFF. The variable domain in full, completed from reference TRBV5-1 and TRBJ2-2, reads KAGVTQTPRYLIKTRGQQVTLSCSPISGHRSVSWYQQTPGQGLQFLFEYFSETQRNKGNFPGRFSGRQFSNSRSEMNVSTLELGDSALYLCASTSGRVTGELFFGEGSRLTVL.

The rearrangement links TRBV6-5 to TRBJ2-7, with D tentatively TRBD1 or TRBD2 (5 bases each). This CDR3 contains 13 residues. Germline assignment: CDR1 MNHEY and CDR2 SVGAGI. Trimming shortened V by 11 bases and J by 0 bases, and 14 bases separated the two germline ends. CDR3 DNA sequence: TGTGCCGCAACTGGGACGTCCTCCTACGAGCAGTACTTC. This translates into CAATGTSSYEQYF.

The chain recombines TRBV5-8 with TRBJ2-5; D is possibly TRBD1 (5 bases). The CDR3 is made up of 14 amino acids. The V end lost 0 bases, the J end lost 1 base, and 7 bases lay between the germline ends. Germline V lookup: CDR1 SGHTS, CDR2 YDEGEE. CDR3 sequence: CASSLVTVQETQYF. For the CDR3, the DNA is TGTGCCAGCAGCTTGGTGACAGTCCAAGAGACCCAGTACTTC.

V is TRBV7-2 and J is TRBJ2-1; D gene ambiguous. CDR3 size: 16 residues. Trimming left V 3 bases short and J 3 bases short, with 15 bases between. Germline loops: CDR1 SGHTA, CDR2 FQGNSA. The CDR3 DNA is TGTGCCAGCAGCTTGAGAGGTCTACCCGACTACAATGAGCAGTTCTTC. Its translation: CASSLRGLPDYNEQFF.

V usage is TRBV5-1 and J usage is TRBJ1-2; the D gene is possibly TRBD1 (6 bases). Germline CDR1 and CDR2: SGHRS and YFSETQ. This CDR3 comprises 14 residues. The V gene lost 0 bases and the J gene lost 7 bases, with 13 bases spanning the gap. The CDR3 DNA follows: TGCGCCAGCAGCTTGGTTCTGGGGGCGCGTGGCTACACCTTC. It codes for CASSLVLGARGYTF.

V is TRBV14 and J is TRBJ2-5, with 10 bases lining up with TRBD2. CDR3 size: 17 residues. Germline CDR1 reads SGHDN; CDR2 reads FVKESK. Trimming at V came to 0 bases and at J to 5 bases, leaving 9 bases not matched to a gene. CDR3 loop: CASSQDFPSGRPETQYF. CDR3 DNA: TGTGCCAGCAGCCAAGATTTCCCTAGCGGGAGACCTGAGACCCAGTACTTC.

This sequence joins TRBV15 and TRBJ2-6; no reliable D call. CDR1 and CDR2 from the germline V gene are LNHNV and YYDKDF (reference sequence). There are 13 residues in the CDR3. Trimming took off 6 bases at V and 2 bases at J, with 5 bases between the two ends. The CDR3 is CATSLTGANVLTF. DNA for the CDR3: TGTGCCACCAGTTTAACTGGGGCCAACGTCCTGACTTTC.

The rearrangement uses TRBV7-8 and TRBJ2-7; 13 bases match TRBD2. Germline assignment: CDR1 SGHVS and CDR2 FQNEAQ. After removal of 4 bases from V and 5 bases from J, the junction contained 23 bases not matched to a gene. This CDR3 is 21 amino acids long. CDR3 coding DNA: TGTGCCAGCAGCTCGGTCGGGTGGGCTCGACTAGCGGGAGGCCCCTGGGACGAGCAGTACTTC. Translation gives CASSSVGWARLAGGPWDEQYF.

V and J are TRBV6-5 and TRBJ1-1; no definite D call. V lost 3 bases and J 1 base, leaving 9 bases between the germline ends. Per the germline V gene, CDR1 is MNHEY and CDR2 is SVGAGI. The CDR3 has 14 residues. This CDR3 reads CASSYSGANTEAFF. The CDR3 DNA reads TGTGCCAGCAGTTATTCCGGAGCGAACACTGAAGCTTTCTTT.

CDR3 DNA sequence: TGTGCCAGCAGCTTTATTGGACAGGGGGTTGGCTACACCTTC. This sequence encodes CASSFIGQGVGYTF. The chain carries TRBV5-4 and TRBJ1-2; TRBD1 matches 10 bases. Germline V gene data show CDR1 as SGHNT and CDR2 as YYREEE (reference sequence). CDR3 length equals 14 residues. V was pared by 2 bases and J by 7 bases, with 5 bases of the junction left unmatched.

This chain joins TRBV28 and TRBJ2-3; the match to TRBD2 covers 9 bases. The CDR3 is made up of 16 amino acids. J gave up 6 bases and V 3 bases, and 10 bases lay outside the gene matches. The V gene's germline CDR1 is MDHEN and CDR2 SYDVKM. The CDR3 protein is CASSFRVAGVTDTQYF. DNA for the CDR3: TGTGCCAGCAGTTTTAGGGTAGCGGGAGTTACGGATACGCAGTATTTT.

Here the CDR3 reads CSGRQDYGYTF. The CDR3 DNA reads as TGCAGTGGAAGACAAGACTATGGCTACACCTTC. J is TRBJ1-2 and V is TRBV20-1, with D unresolved. The germline V gene has CDR1 DFQATT and CDR2 SNEGSKA (reference sequence). Trimming pared 7 bases from V and 3 bases from J, leaving 9 bases between. The CDR3 covers 11 residues.

The chain joins TRBV7-2 to TRBJ2-1; 13 bases match TRBD2. Germline V gives CDR1 SGHTA, CDR2 FQGNSA. The CDR3 is made up of 19 amino acids. Trimming removed 5 bases from V and 7 bases from J; junction bases left unmatched: 17. The CDR3 here is CASSEARRTSGRFRNEQFF. The CDR3 bases are TGTGCCAGCAGCGAAGCCCGTCGGACTAGCGGGAGATTTCGTAATGAGCAGTTCTTC. Variable domain in full (rest from reference TRBV7-2 and TRBJ2-1): GAGVSQSPSNKVTEKGKDVELRCDPISGHTALYWYRQSLGQGLEFLIYFQGNSAPDKSGLPSDRFSAERTGGSVSTLTIQRTQQEDSAVYLCASSEARRTSGRFRNEQFFGPGTRLTVL.

This clone was recorded once. The chain links TRBV30 to TRBJ2-4; tentatively, D is TRBD2 (6 bases). Germline V gives CDR1 GTSNPN, CDR2 SVGIG (reference sequence). The CDR3 length is 10 residues. V gave up 5 bases and J gave up 8 bases, with 7 bases separating them. The CDR3 sequence is CAWGGDIQYF. CDR3 DNA sequence: TGTGCCTGGGGAGGGGACATTCAGTACTTC.

J is TRBJ2-1 and V is TRBV25-1, with TRBD2 identical over 10 bases. J gave up 0 bases and V 5 bases, and 4 bases lay outside the gene matches. In germline, CDR1 is MGHDK, CDR2 SYGVNS. The CDR3 covers 16 residues. CDR3 DNA sequence: TGTGCCAGCAGTTCGTCTAGCGGGAGCTCCTACAATGAGCAGTTCTTC. Amino acids: CASSSSSGSSYNEQFF.